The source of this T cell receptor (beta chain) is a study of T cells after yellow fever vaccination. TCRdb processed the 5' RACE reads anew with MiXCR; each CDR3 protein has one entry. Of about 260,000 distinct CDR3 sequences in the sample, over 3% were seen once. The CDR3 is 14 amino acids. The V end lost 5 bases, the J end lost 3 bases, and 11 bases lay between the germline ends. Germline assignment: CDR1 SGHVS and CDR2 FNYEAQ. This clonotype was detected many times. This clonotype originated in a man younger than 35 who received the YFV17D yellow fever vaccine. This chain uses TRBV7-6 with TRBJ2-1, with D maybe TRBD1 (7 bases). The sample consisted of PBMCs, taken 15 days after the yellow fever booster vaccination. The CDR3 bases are TGTGCCAGCAGCCAGGGGGGAGACTACAATGAGCAGTTCTTC. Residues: CASSQGGDYNEQFF.